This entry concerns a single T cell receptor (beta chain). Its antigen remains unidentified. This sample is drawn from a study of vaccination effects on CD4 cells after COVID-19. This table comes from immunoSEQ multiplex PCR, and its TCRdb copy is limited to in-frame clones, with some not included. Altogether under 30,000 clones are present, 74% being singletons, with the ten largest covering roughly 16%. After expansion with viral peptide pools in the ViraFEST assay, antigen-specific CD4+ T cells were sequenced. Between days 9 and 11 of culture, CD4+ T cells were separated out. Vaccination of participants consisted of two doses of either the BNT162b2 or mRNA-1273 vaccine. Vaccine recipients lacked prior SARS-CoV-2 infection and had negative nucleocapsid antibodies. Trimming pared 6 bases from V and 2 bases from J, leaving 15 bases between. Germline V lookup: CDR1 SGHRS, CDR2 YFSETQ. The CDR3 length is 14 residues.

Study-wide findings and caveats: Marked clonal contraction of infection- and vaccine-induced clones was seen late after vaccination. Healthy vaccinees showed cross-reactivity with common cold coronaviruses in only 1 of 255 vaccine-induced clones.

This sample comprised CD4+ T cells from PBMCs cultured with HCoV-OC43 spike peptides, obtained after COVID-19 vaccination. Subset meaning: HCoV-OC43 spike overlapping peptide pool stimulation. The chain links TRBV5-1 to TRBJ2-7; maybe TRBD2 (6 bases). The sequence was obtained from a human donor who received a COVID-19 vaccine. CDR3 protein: CASMDTGAPYEQYF. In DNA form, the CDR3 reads TGCGCCAGCATGGATACGGGAGCCCCCTACGAGCAGTACTTC.